A single TCR beta chain is shown here with its context. Its antigen is unidentified. An end of the junction does not agree with germline; a read error may underlie this. Looked up from germline, CDR1 is SEHNR and CDR2 is FQNEAQ (reference sequence). The CDR3 extends over 14 amino acids. The data were taken from a study of cytomegalovirus exposure and HLA in healthy donors. Primers: 60 Vbeta forward and 13 Jbeta reverse. Produced via immunoSEQ multiplex PCR; TCRdb's table is partial and in-frame only. The sample carries about 140,000 clones, roughly 80% recorded once. Study-level points and caveats: Some TCR beta chains (roughly 150 of them) were listed as cytomegalovirus-associated.

Sequencing was done on a sample of PBMCs. This chain uses TRBV7-9 with TRBJ2-5; no firm D call. This receptor was obtained from a female donor in good health and CMV-seronegative. CDR3 DNA: TGTGCCAGCAGCTTAAGACGGAGCCAAGGGACCCAGTACTTC. Its translation is CASSLRRSQGTQYF.